Shown below are 8 T cell receptor beta chains from a single sample sequenced in a study of post-analysis software for immune sequencing data (dated by TCRdb to between 2015 and 2016). No antigen has been identified for these receptors. Study-level results and caveats: A handful of TRBV segments, including TRBV5-6, TRBV5-1 and TRBV20-1, were significantly more frequent in patients than controls.

Receptor amplification or capture employed PCR. The reads were generated on an Illumina HiSeq 2500. To reduce PCR and sequencing biases, unique molecular identifiers were incorporated into the TCR beta cDNA libraries. TCRdb's own reprocessing of the public reads used fastp at Q25 and MiXCR and kept productive beta chains. Every CDR3 protein is listed once, alongside the most common genes and DNA of its rows. The sample yields about 680,000 distinct CDR3 sequences; 55% to 60% were counted once. The ten largest clones take up about 11% of the sample. Sequences were obtained from blood. These receptors were collected from a girl aged 2 to 10 with multiple sclerosis.

The CDR3 sequence is CASGVENNYGYTF. The CDR3 DNA reads as TGTGCTAGTGGGGTGGAGAATAACTATGGCTACACCTTC. V usage is TRBV12-5 and J usage is TRBJ1-2, with D unresolved. Trimming cost V 6 bases and J 1 base, with 9 bases left between them. CDR3 length: 13 residues. Germline V gene sequence: CDR1 LGHNT, CDR2 FRNRAP.

This chain links TRBV3-1 with TRBJ2-1, with a weak D call TRBD2 (6 bases). V dropped 2 bases and J dropped 2 bases, with 10 bases sitting between them. The V gene's germline CDR1 is LGHDT and CDR2 YNNKEL (reference sequence). The CDR3 is 15 residues long. CDR3 residues: CASSQIAETYNEQFF. CDR3 bases: TGTGCCAGCAGCCAAATAGCGGAGACCTACAATGAGCAGTTCTTC.

The CDR3 protein is CASKTPLQEQYF. The CDR3 region has the DNA TGTGCCAGCAAGACGCCCTTACAAGAGCAGTACTTC. The chain carries TRBV28 and TRBJ2-5; unclear D gene. With 7 bases removed from V and 11 bases from J, the gap between germline ends came to 17 bases. Germline V CDR1 and CDR2: MDHEN, SYDVKM. This CDR3 has 12 amino acids.

The V call is TRBV20-1, the J call TRBJ2-1; TRBD2 aligns across 14 bases. The V gene end was trimmed by 6 bases and the J gene end by 0 bases; junction bases not matched to a gene: 10. The CDR3 loop spans 18 amino acids. Germline V gives CDR1 DFQATT, CDR2 SNEGSKA (reference sequence). As DNA, the CDR3 is TGCAGTGCGCCGAGACTAGCGGGAGGGATGAGCTCCTACAATGAGCAGTTCTTC. Translated, it gives CSAPRLAGGMSSYNEQFF.

V is TRBV12-3 or TRBV12-4 and J is TRBJ2-1, with TRBD1 matching over 8 bases. The CDR3 has 16 residues. J was trimmed by 6 bases and V by 5 bases; bases with no gene match: 12. CDR3 nucleotides: TGTGCCAGCAGTCCTGCCGGGACAGGAAGGCGCAATGAGCAGTTCTTC. Amino acids: CASSPAGTGRRNEQFF.

The rearrangement uses TRBV5-1 and TRBJ2-1, with D tentatively TRBD2 (7 bases). The CDR3 spans 12 residues. Trimming stripped 0 bases from V and 14 bases from J, with 12 bases between. Germline loops: CDR1 SGHRS, CDR2 YFSETQ. The CDR3 coding sequence is TGCGCCAGCAGCTTGGGAGAGGGGGGGGAGTTCTTC. As protein: CASSLGEGGEFF.

The V call is TRBV28, the J call TRBJ2-4; D gene ambiguous. Trimming took off 2 bases at V and 5 bases at J, with 10 bases between the two ends. Germline values: CDR1 MDHEN, CDR2 SYDVKM. This CDR3 is built from 14 residues. CDR3 nucleotide sequence: TGTGCCAGCAGTTTAATCTCGTATGAAAACATTCAGTACTTC. This translates into CASSLISYENIQYF.

The V and J genes are TRBV11-1 and TRBJ2-1; D is ambiguous. Trimming took 5 bases from V and 0 from J, leaving 29 bases between them. Germline V gives CDR1 SGHAT, CDR2 FQDESV (reference sequence). CDR3 length equals 21 residues. CDR3 loop: CASSHPFGSQASGLSYNEQFF. The CDR3 region has the DNA TGTGCCAGCAGCCATCCTTTCGGGTCCCAGGCCTCCGGCCTCTCCTACAATGAGCAGTTCTTC.